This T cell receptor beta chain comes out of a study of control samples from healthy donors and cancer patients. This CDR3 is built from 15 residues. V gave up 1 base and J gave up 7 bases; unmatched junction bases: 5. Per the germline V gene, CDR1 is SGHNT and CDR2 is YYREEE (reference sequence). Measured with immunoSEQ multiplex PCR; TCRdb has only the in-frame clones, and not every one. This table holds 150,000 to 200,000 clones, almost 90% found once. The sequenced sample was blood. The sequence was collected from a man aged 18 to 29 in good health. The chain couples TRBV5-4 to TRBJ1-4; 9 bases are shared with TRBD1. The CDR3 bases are TGTGCCAGCAGCTTGAGGGGACAGGGAGGTGAAAAACTGTTTTTT. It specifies CASSLRGQGGEKLFF.